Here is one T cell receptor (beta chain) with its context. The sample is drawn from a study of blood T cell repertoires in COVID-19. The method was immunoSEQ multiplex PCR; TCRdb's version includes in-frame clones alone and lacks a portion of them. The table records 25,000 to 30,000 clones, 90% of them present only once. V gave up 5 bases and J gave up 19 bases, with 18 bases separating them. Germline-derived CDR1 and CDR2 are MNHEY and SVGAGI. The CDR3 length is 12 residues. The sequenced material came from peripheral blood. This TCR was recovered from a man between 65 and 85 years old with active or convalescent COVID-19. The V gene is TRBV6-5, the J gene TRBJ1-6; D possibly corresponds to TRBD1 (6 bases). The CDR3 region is CASSSFGQTPHF. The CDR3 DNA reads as TGTGCCAGCAGTAGCTTCGGACAGACACCTCACTTT.